Shown below are 20 T cell receptor beta chains from a single sample sequenced in a study of blood T cell repertoires in COVID-19. This table comes from immunoSEQ multiplex PCR, and its TCRdb copy is limited to in-frame clones, with some not included. The top ten clones hold about 3% of a sample with roughly 280,000 clones, about nine tenths of them seen once. The sample was PBMCs or T cells enriched from blood (not recorded which). The receptors were gathered from a woman aged 50 to 60 who had recovered from COVID-19.

On this clone itself: Other nucleotide sequences in the sample specify the same CDR3. V is TRBV5-1 and J is TRBJ2-7; 10 bases are a match to TRBD1. J lost 2 bases, V lost 4 bases, and 3 bases had no gene match. CDR3 size: 14 residues. Looked up from germline, CDR1 is SGHRS and CDR2 is YFSETQ. The CDR3 DNA reads as TGCGCCAGCAGCCCCGGACAGGGGGCCTACGAGCAGTACTTC. This sequence encodes CASSPGQGAYEQYF. Full variable domain (remainder filled in from reference TRBV5-1 and TRBJ2-7): KAGVTQTPRYLIKTRGQQVTLSCSPISGHRSVSWYQQTPGQGLQFLFEYFSETQRNKGNFPGRFSGRQFSNSRSEMNVSTLELGDSALYLCASSPGQGAYEQYFGPGTRLTVT.

The genes are TRBV3-1 (or the pseudogene TRBV3-2) and TRBJ2-1, with 8 bases lining up with TRBD2. Germline V CDR1 and CDR2: LGHDT, YNNKEL (reference sequence). CDR3 size: 14 residues. V shed 4 bases, J shed 15 bases, and the junction held 14 bases outside the gene matches. CDR3 loop: CASSPDGPGTRRFF. In DNA, the CDR3 is TGTGCCAGCAGCCCAGATGGTCCCGGGACTAGAAGGTTCTTC.

The genes are TRBV5-1 and TRBJ1-3; 7 bases map to TRBD1. The CDR3 is 16 residues long. The V gene end was trimmed by 2 bases and the J gene end by 0 bases; junction bases not matched to a gene: 5. CDR1 is SGHRS, CDR2 YFSETQ, per germline. CDR3 sequence: CASSFGQAYSGNTIYF. The CDR3 coding sequence is TGCGCCAGCAGCTTCGGACAGGCCTACTCTGGAAACACCATATATTTT.

The V gene is TRBV6-1, the J gene TRBJ1-2, with D tentatively TRBD1 (5 bases). The length of the CDR3 is 14 residues. Trimming removed 2 bases from V and 8 bases from J, with 15 bases in between. Germline V lookup: CDR1 MNHNS, CDR2 SASEGT. CDR3 residues: CASSEYQGQYGYTF. The CDR3 nucleotides are TGTGCCAGCAGTGAATACCAGGGCCAATACGGCTACACCTTC.

The V gene is TRBV11-3, the J gene TRBJ2-7; weak D call: TRBD2 (5 bases). CDR3 length: 14 residues. The germline gives CDR1 SGHNT, CDR2 YENEEA. Trimming shortened V by 5 bases and J by 6 bases, and 17 bases separated the two germline ends. The CDR3 sequence: CASSAGLTVGEQYF. The DNA of the CDR3 is TGTGCCAGCAGCGCCGGACTTACCGTAGGCGAGCAGTACTTC.

This chain uses TRBV30 with TRBJ2-2; 7 nucleotides agree with TRBD2. The length of the CDR3 is 14 residues. Trimming cost V 5 bases and J 7 bases; bases outside gene matches: 10. CDR1 is GTSNPN and CDR2 is SVGIG in the germline V gene (reference sequence). The CDR3 bases are TGTGCCTGGGGGATAGGGACTAATCACGGGGAGCTGTTTTTT. The encoded protein is CAWGIGTNHGELFF.

This clone was recorded once. One end of the junction is discordant with germline, which a read error may explain. This chain uses TRBV7-7 with TRBJ2-7; 7 bases fit TRBD1. There are 15 residues in the CDR3. Germline CDR1 reads SSHAT; CDR2 reads FNYEAQ (reference sequence). CDR3 region: CASSLHRDSSYEQYF. The DNA for the CDR3 is TGTGCTAGCAGCTTGCACCGGGACAGCTCCTACGAGCAGTACTTC.

The CDR3 here is CASRRRFQETQYF. In DNA, the CDR3 is TGTGCCAGCAGAAGGCGGTTCCAAGAGACCCAGTACTTC. V gene TRBV28 combines with J gene TRBJ2-5; no clear D gene. Looked up from germline, CDR1 is MDHEN and CDR2 is SYDVKM. The length of the CDR3 is 13 residues. Trimming took 6 bases from V and 1 from J, leaving 9 bases between them.

The V and J genes are TRBV18 and TRBJ1-1; D perhaps matches TRBD1 (6 bases). V was cut by 6 bases and J by 6 bases, with 29 bases left in between. The CDR3 has 18 residues. CDR1 is KGHSH and CDR2 is LQKENI in the germline V gene. The CDR3 sequence: CASSLPRQDLAQRPEAFF. CDR3 DNA: TGTGCCAGCTCTCTACCCAGACAGGACTTGGCCCAGAGGCCTGAAGCTTTCTTT.

V is TRBV12-3 or TRBV12-4 and J is TRBJ2-7; D gene ambiguous. V was cut by 6 bases and J by 5 bases, with 8 bases left in between. The CDR3 sequence is 11 residues long. The CDR3 is CASRLRNEQYF. The CDR3 nucleotides are TGTGCCAGCAGGCTAAGAAACGAGCAGTACTTC.

The rearrangement links TRBV3-1 (or the pseudogene TRBV3-2) to TRBJ2-1; maybe TRBD1 (6 bases). V dropped 2 bases and J dropped 4 bases, with 18 bases sitting between them. CDR1 and CDR2 (germline): LGHDT, YNNKEL (reference sequence). The CDR3 runs 17 residues. The CDR3 here is CASSQKNGTPAYNEQFF. For the CDR3, the DNA is TGTGCCAGCAGCCAAAAGAACGGGACACCCGCATACAATGAGCAGTTCTTC.

The gene calls are TRBV14 and TRBJ2-7, with 14 bases that match TRBD2. V trimming: 10 bases; J trimming: 3 bases; junction bases outside the gene matches: 11. Per germline, CDR1 SGHDN and CDR2 FVKESK. The CDR3 is 16 amino acids. The CDR3 coding sequence is TGTGCCACCTTTGGACTAGCGGGAGGCCTTAGCTACGAGCAGTACTTC. It is translated as CATFGLAGGLSYEQYF.

J is TRBJ2-7 and V is TRBV5-8; no clear D gene. This CDR3 spans 12 amino acids. CDR1 SGHTS and CDR2 YDEGEE come from the germline V gene. V was clipped by 3 bases and J by 3 bases, with 7 bases between them. CDR3 protein: CASSSSGYEQYF. DNA of the CDR3: TGTGCCAGCAGCTCCTCCGGCTACGAGCAGTACTTC.

This chain joins TRBV4-1 and TRBJ1-5, with 7 nucleotides matching TRBD1. The trim removed 4 bases at V and 5 bases at J, leaving 5 bases unmatched. Germline V gene data show CDR1 as MGHRA and CDR2 as YSYEKL. This CDR3 region has 14 residues. CDR3 DNA: TGCGCCAGCAGCCGAAAACAGGGGTATCAGCCCCAGCATTTT. This translates into CASSRKQGYQPQHF.

The chain carries TRBV28 and TRBJ2-7; possible D gene TRBD1, 5 bases. This CDR3 has 15 residues. V was cut by 6 bases and J by 4 bases, with 19 bases left in between. CDR1 MDHEN and CDR2 SYDVKM come from the germline V gene. The CDR3 DNA reads as TGTGCCAGCAGAAAGGGGATAGAAGCCGGATACGAGCAGTACTTC. Its protein is CASRKGIEAGYEQYF. Variable domain in full (rest from reference TRBV28 and TRBJ2-7): DVKVTQSSRYLVKRTGEKVFLECVQDMDHENMFWYRQDPGLGLRLIYFSYDVKMKEKGDIPEGYSVSREKKERFSLILESASTNQTSMYLCASRKGIEAGYEQYFGPGTRLTVT.

Many counts were recorded for this clone. The V and J genes are TRBV9 and TRBJ1-2; no definite D call. Germline assignment: CDR1 SGDLS and CDR2 YYNGEE. V lost 0 bases to trimming and J lost 1 base, with 7 bases between them. The CDR3 loop spans 14 amino acids. The CDR3 coding sequence is TGTGCCAGCAGCGTAGGGCCTCTTAACTATGGCTACACCTTC. Protein sequence: CASSVGPLNYGYTF. The full variable domain, in which reference TRBV9 and TRBJ1-2 provide the parts outside the CDR3, is DSGVTQTPKHLITATGQRVTLRCSPRSGDLSVYWYQQSLDQGLQFLIQYYNGEERAKGNILERFSAQQFPDLHSELNLSSLELGDSALYFCASSVGPLNYGYTFGSGTRLTVV.

J is TRBJ1-2 and V is TRBV18, with TRBD1 identical over 7 bases. The CDR3 is 13 amino acids. Trimming at V came to 6 bases and at J to 5 bases, leaving 6 bases not matched to a gene. The germline V gene has CDR1 KGHSH and CDR2 LQKENI. The CDR3 DNA is TGTGCCAGCTCCCGTGACAGGGAATATGGCTACACCTTC. It codes for CASSRDREYGYTF.

This chain uses TRBV10-3 with TRBJ2-7; 8 nucleotides align to TRBD1. CDR1 ENHRY and CDR2 SYGVKD come from the germline V gene. After removal of 6 bases from V and 6 bases from J, the junction contained 4 bases not matched to a gene. CDR3 size: 12 residues. The CDR3, as DNA: TGTGCCATCAGGGGACAGGAGGGCGAGCAGTACTTC. Translating it yields CAIRGQEGEQYF.

This clone was found once. The chain has TRBV6-2 or TRBV6-3 and TRBJ1-1, with D unclear. CDR1 is MNHEY and CDR2 is SVGEGT in the germline V gene. V shed 6 bases and J shed 2 bases, with 10 bases lying between them. The CDR3 runs 13 residues. In DNA, the CDR3 is TGTGCCAGCAGCCACTCTAGAAACACTGAAGCTTTCTTT. Protein: CASSHSRNTEAFF.

Concerning this clone: Other nucleotide sequences from this sample produce the same CDR3. This chain connects TRBV11-3 to TRBJ2-2; possibly TRBD1 for D (5 bases). Germline V gives CDR1 SGHNT, CDR2 YENEEA. Trimming removed 5 bases from V and 2 bases from J, with 9 bases in between. The CDR3 consists of 14 residues. CDR3 bases: TGTGCCAGCAGCCCCGGACAAAACACCGGGGAGCTGTTTTTT. Translated, it gives CASSPGQNTGELFF.